One and the same sample provided the 19 T cell receptor beta chains below, sequenced in a study of shared clonotypes between healthy human individuals. Using immunoSEQ multiplex PCR, the repertoire was profiled, and TCRdb retains in-frame clones only, with some absent. Of 110,000 or so clones in the sample, under 70% are singletons; the top ten hold approximately 25%. Material for sequencing was memory CD8+ T cells sorted from blood. Subset indicated: CD45RO+ cells pooled with CCR7-negative TemRA cells. The receptors shown here come from a woman in her twenties or thirties in good health.

This chain links TRBV6-6 with TRBJ2-7; possible D gene TRBD2, 6 bases. This CDR3 has 15 residues. The V end was cut by 3 bases, the J end by 3 bases, with 15 bases between. Germline V lookup: CDR1 MNHNY, CDR2 SVGAGI (reference sequence). The DNA for the CDR3 is TGTGCCAGCAGTTATTTTAGGGGACTCCTCTACGAGCAGTACTTC. Encoded protein: CASSYFRGLLYEQYF.

V usage is TRBV19 and J usage is TRBJ2-1, with D perhaps assigned TRBD1 or TRBD2 (5 bases each). From germline, CDR1 is LNHDA and CDR2 SQIVND (reference sequence). The V end was cut by 8 bases, the J end by 3 bases, with 11 bases between. The CDR3 loop spans 13 amino acids. The CDR3, as DNA: TGTGCCAGTGGCCGGGACCTCTACAATGAGCAGTTCTTC. Protein sequence: CASGRDLYNEQFF. Combining the CDR3 with reference TRBV19 and TRBJ2-1 gives the whole variable domain DGGITQSPKYLFRKEGQNVTLSCEQNLNHDAMYWYRQDPGQGLRLIYYSQIVNDFQKGDIAEGYSVSREKKESFPLTVTSAQKNPTAFYLCASGRDLYNEQFFGPGTRLTVL.

The genes are TRBV2 and TRBJ2-1; D may be TRBD1 (6 bases). Germline V lookup: CDR1 SNHLY, CDR2 FYNNEI. V lost 4 bases to trimming and J lost 2 bases, with 12 bases between them. The CDR3 has 15 residues. The CDR3 sequence is CASSVEDRPYNEQFF. CDR3 DNA: TGTGCCAGCAGTGTAGAGGACAGACCCTACAATGAGCAGTTCTTC.

This chain links TRBV25-1 with TRBJ2-7; TRBD1 matches at 8 bases. Germline V CDR1 and CDR2: MGHDK, SYGVNS. The ends lost 5 bases at V and 5 bases at J; junction bases unmatched: 5. This CDR3 contains 13 residues. This chain's CDR3 is CASSPGGPNEQYF. In DNA form, the CDR3 reads TGTGCCAGCAGTCCAGGGGGCCCCAACGAGCAGTACTTC.

This chain uses TRBV6-6 with TRBJ1-5; tentatively, D is TRBD1 (5 bases). The germline V gene encodes CDR1 MNHNY and CDR2 SVGAGI (reference sequence). The length of the CDR3 is 14 residues. The ends were cut back, 2 bases at V and 1 base at J, with 6 bases in the middle. The CDR3 DNA is TGTGCCAGCAGTTACGGGGGGAGCAATCAGCCCCAGCATTTT. Translated: CASSYGGSNQPQHF.

The V and J genes are TRBV28 and TRBJ2-3, with a possible D match to TRBD1 (6 bases). The germline V gene has CDR1 MDHEN and CDR2 SYDVKM. The V and J ends lost 3 bases and 7 bases respectively, with 11 bases between them. The CDR3 extends over 13 amino acids. CDR3 protein: CASSFKTGHTQYF. The CDR3 DNA sequence: TGTGCCAGCAGTTTCAAGACAGGCCATACGCAGTATTTT.

The chain is built from TRBV5-1 and TRBJ1-4; TRBD1 matches at 8 bases. V shed 4 bases and J 8 bases; nucleotides not matched to a gene: 7. Germline CDR1 reads SGHRS; CDR2 reads YFSETQ. CDR3 length: 14 residues. The CDR3 DNA sequence: TGCGCCAGCAGCCTTTGGACAGGGCGCGAAAAACTGTTTTTT. It codes for CASSLWTGREKLFF.

The rearrangement links TRBV29-1 to TRBJ2-3; no reliable D call. Germline V lookup: CDR1 SQVTM, CDR2 ANQGSEA. Trimming removed 6 bases at V and 2 bases at J, with 15 bases between. The CDR3 covers 14 residues. CDR3 loop: CSVTPQELTDTQYF. The CDR3 DNA follows: TGCAGCGTAACCCCCCAGGAACTCACAGATACGCAGTATTTT.

The rearrangement uses TRBV15 and TRBJ1-5; TRBD1 is a possible D gene (5 bases). The CDR3 contains 15 residues. Trimming stripped 2 bases from V and 0 bases from J, with 8 bases between. Germline loops: CDR1 LNHNV, CDR2 YYDKDF (reference sequence). CDR3 loop: CATSRTGLSNQPQHF. CDR3 bases: TGTGCCACCAGCAGAACGGGACTTAGCAATCAGCCCCAGCATTTT. Together with reference TRBV15 and TRBJ1-5, the CDR3 gives the full variable domain: DAMVIQNPRYQVTQFGKPVTLSCSQTLNHNVMYWYQQKSSQAPKLLFHYYDKDFNNEADTPDNFQSRRPNTSFCFLDIRSPGLGDTAMYLCATSRTGLSNQPQHFGDGTRLSIL.

This clone has more than one count but fewer than ten. The chain uses TRBV25-1 and TRBJ2-1; no clear D. This CDR3 spans 16 amino acids. Germline-derived CDR1 and CDR2 are MGHDK and SYGVNS. Trimming took 0 bases from V and 6 from J, leaving 15 bases between them. CDR3 region: CASSEYGAPPGNEQFF. The CDR3 DNA follows: TGTGCCAGCAGTGAATACGGAGCCCCACCGGGCAATGAGCAGTTCTTC.

The J gene is TRBJ2-3, the V gene TRBV10-2; 10 bases fit TRBD1. Trimming cost V 3 bases and J 5 bases; bases outside gene matches: 2. The CDR3 runs 14 residues. The V gene's germline CDR1 is WSHSY and CDR2 SAAADI. The CDR3 DNA is TGCGCCAGCAGTGATGGGACAGGGGAAGATACGCAGTATTTT. Protein sequence: CASSDGTGEDTQYF.

The rearrangement links TRBV5-1 to TRBJ1-6; D uncertain. The germline V gene encodes CDR1 SGHRS and CDR2 YFSETQ. This CDR3 contains 18 residues. V was clipped by 1 base and J by 0 bases, with 14 bases between them. This CDR3 is CASSLRAQGSSYNSPLHF. Here the CDR3 DNA reads TGCGCCAGCAGCTTGCGGGCCCAAGGGAGCTCCTATAATTCACCCCTCCACTTT.

The chain carries TRBV19 and TRBJ1-4, with unresolved D. CDR3 length: 14 amino acids. Trimming took 2 bases from V and 3 from J, leaving 7 bases between them. In germline, CDR1 is LNHDA, CDR2 SQIVND (reference sequence). CDR3 amino acids: CASSIIQPNEKLFF. The CDR3 DNA reads TGTGCCAGTAGTATAATCCAGCCTAATGAAAAACTGTTTTTT.

V gene TRBV28 combines with J gene TRBJ2-7; 9 nucleotides align to TRBD1. CDR1 and CDR2 (germline): MDHEN, SYDVKM. The CDR3 spans 18 residues. Germline trimming cut 10 bases from V and 4 bases from J; bases unmatched to any gene: 23. The chain's CDR3 is CAIKTGTGLSRTEYEQYF. The CDR3, as DNA: TGTGCCATCAAAACCGGGACAGGGTTATCGAGGACCGAATACGAGCAGTACTTC. The full variable domain, completed using reference TRBV28 and TRBJ2-7, is DVKVTQSSRYLVKRTGEKVFLECVQDMDHENMFWYRQDPGLGLRLIYFSYDVKMKEKGDIPEGYSVSREKKERFSLILESASTNQTSMYLCAIKTGTGLSRTEYEQYFGPGTRLTVT.

The V call is TRBV29-1, the J call TRBJ1-1; TRBD1 matches at 9 bases. The CDR3 totals 13 residues. The germline gives CDR1 SQVTM, CDR2 ANQGSEA. V shed 7 bases, J shed 2 bases, and the junction held 5 bases outside the gene matches. The CDR3 reads CSAKGQGNTEAFF. The CDR3 DNA is TGCAGCGCAAAGGGACAGGGCAACACTGAAGCTTTCTTT.

V and J are TRBV11-3 and TRBJ1-2; D is possibly TRBD1 (5 bases). CDR1 SGHNT and CDR2 YENEEA come from the germline V gene. There are 13 residues in the CDR3. With 7 bases removed from V and 4 bases from J, the gap between germline ends came to 13 bases. The CDR3 bases are TGTGCCAGCACCCTATTGGGGGGCTATGGCTACACCTTC. Translated: CASTLLGGYGYTF.

The J gene is TRBJ2-7, the V gene TRBV11-1; TRBD2 agrees at 10 bases. CDR1 is SGHAT, CDR2 FQDESV, per germline (reference sequence). The CDR3 contains 16 residues. V was clipped by 3 bases and J by 4 bases; unmatched bases: 9. In DNA, the CDR3 is TGTGCCAGCAGCTTTGGGGTGGCTAGCGGGAGTTACGAGCAGTACTTC. It yields the protein CASSFGVASGSYEQYF.

This chain uses TRBV2 with TRBJ1-1; unclear D gene. The CDR3 runs to 17 residues. Germline loops: CDR1 SNHLY, CDR2 FYNNEI. Trimming shortened V by 2 bases and J by 1 base, and 17 bases separated the two germline ends. CDR3 residues: CASSESLVGRKNTEAFF. The CDR3 DNA reads TGTGCCAGCAGTGAATCGCTTGTAGGACGCAAGAACACTGAAGCTTTCTTT. The whole variable domain, remainder taken from reference TRBV2 and TRBJ1-1, is EPEVTQTPSHQVTQMGQEVILRCVPISNHLYFYWYRQILGQKVEFLVSFYNNEISEKSEIFDDQFSVERPDGSNFTLKIRSTKLEDSAMYFCASSESLVGRKNTEAFFGQGTRLTVV.

The rearrangement links TRBV6-4 to TRBJ2-2; D is uncertain. There are 15 residues in the CDR3. Germline V gives CDR1 MRHNA, CDR2 SNTAGT. V was pared by 2 bases and J by 2 bases, with 9 bases between. This CDR3 reads CASSDGSFNTGELFF. CDR3 DNA: TGTGCCAGCAGTGACGGCAGTTTTAACACCGGGGAGCTGTTTTTT.